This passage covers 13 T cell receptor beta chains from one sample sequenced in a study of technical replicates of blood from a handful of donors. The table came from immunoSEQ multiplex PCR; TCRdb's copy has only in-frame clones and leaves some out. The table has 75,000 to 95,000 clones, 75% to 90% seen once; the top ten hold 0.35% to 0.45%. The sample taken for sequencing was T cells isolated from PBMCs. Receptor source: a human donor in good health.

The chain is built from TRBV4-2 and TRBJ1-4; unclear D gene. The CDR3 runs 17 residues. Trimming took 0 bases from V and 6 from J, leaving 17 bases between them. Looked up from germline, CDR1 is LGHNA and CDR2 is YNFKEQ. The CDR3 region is CASSQDHFADRDEKLFF. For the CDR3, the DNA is TGTGCCAGCAGCCAAGATCATTTTGCAGACCGGGATGAAAAACTGTTTTTT.

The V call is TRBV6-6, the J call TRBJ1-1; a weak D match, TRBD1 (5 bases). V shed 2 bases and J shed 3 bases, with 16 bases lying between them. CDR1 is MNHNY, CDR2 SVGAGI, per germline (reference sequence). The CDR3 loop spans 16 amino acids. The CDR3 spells CASSYLWGRVDTEAFF. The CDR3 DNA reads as TGTGCCAGCAGTTACCTATGGGGCAGGGTAGACACTGAAGCTTTCTTT.

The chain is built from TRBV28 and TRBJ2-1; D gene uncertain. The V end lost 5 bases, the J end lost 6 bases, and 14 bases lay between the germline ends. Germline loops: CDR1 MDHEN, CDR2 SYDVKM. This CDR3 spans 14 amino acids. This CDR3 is CASSTPININEQFF. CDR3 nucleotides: TGTGCCAGCAGTACACCGATAAACATCAATGAGCAGTTCTTC.

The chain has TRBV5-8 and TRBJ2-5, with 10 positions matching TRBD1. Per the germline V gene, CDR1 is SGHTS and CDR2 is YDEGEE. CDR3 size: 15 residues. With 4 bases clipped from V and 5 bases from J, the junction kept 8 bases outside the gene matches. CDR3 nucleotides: TGTGCCAGCAGCGGACCGGGACAGGGGAGGGAGACCCAGTACTTC. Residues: CASSGPGQGRETQYF.

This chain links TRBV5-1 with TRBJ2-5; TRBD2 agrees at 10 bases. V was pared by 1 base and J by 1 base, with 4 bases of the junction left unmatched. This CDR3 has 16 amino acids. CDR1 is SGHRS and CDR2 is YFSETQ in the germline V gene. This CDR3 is CASSLRAGGPQETQYF. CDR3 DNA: TGCGCCAGCAGCTTGCGAGCGGGAGGGCCCCAAGAGACCCAGTACTTC. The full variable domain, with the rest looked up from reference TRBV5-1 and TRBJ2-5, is KAGVTQTPRYLIKTRGQQVTLSCSPISGHRSVSWYQQTPGQGLQFLFEYFSETQRNKGNFPGRFSGRQFSNSRSEMNVSTLELGDSALYLCASSLRAGGPQETQYFGPGTRLLVL.

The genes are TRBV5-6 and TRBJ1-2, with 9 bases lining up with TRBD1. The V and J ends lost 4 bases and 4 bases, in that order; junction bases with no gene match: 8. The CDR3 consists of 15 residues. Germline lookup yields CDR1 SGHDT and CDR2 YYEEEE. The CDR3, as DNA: TGTGCCAGCAGCAATTGGGACAGGGTAATCTATGGCTACACCTTC. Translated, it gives CASSNWDRVIYGYTF.

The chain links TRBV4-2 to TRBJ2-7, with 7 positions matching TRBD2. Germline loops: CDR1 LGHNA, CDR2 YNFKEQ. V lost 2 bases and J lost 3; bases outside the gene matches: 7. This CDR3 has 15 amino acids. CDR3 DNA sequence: TGTGCCAGCAGCCAAAGGGAGGGCCAGGTCTACGAGCAGTACTTC. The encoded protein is CASSQREGQVYEQYF.

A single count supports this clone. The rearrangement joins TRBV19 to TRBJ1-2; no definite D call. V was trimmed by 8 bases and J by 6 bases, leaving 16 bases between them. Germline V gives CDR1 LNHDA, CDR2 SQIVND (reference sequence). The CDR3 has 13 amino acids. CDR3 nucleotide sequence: TGTGCCAGTCGACCCCCGGGGTTCGATGGCTACACCTTC. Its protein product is CASRPPGFDGYTF.

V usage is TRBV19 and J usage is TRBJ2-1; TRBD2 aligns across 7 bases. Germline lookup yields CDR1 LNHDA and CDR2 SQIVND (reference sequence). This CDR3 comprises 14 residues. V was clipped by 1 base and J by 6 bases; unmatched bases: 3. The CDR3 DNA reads TGTGCCAGTAGTATAGGGGGGAGGGGCAATGAGCAGTTCTTC. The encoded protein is CASSIGGRGNEQFF.

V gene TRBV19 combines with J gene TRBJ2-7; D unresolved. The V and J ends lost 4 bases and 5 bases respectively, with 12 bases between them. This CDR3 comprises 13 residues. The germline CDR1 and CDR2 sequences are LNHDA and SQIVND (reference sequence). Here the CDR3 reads CASSTRFYDEQYF. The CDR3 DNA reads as TGTGCCAGTAGTACTAGGTTTTATGACGAGCAGTACTTC.

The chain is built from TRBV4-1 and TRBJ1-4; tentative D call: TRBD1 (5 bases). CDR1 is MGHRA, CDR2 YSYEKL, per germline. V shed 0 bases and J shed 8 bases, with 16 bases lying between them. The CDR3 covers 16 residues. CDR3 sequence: CASSQDREQGSEKLFF. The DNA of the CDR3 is TGCGCCAGCAGCCAAGATCGGGAGCAGGGAAGCGAAAAACTGTTTTTT.

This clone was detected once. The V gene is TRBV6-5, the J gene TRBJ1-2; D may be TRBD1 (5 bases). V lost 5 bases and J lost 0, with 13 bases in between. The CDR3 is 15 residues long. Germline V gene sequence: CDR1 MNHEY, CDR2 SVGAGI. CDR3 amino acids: CASSMPGGANYGYTF. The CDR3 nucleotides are TGTGCCAGCAGTATGCCCGGGGGAGCTAACTATGGCTACACCTTC.

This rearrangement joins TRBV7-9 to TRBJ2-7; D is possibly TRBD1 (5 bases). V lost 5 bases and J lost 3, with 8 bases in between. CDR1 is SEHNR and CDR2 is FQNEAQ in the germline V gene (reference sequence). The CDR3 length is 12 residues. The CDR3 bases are TGTGCCAGCAGCCCGACAGACTACGAGCAGTACTTC. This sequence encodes CASSPTDYEQYF. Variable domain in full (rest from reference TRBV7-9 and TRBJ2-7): DTGVSQNPRHKITKRGQNVTFRCDPISEHNRLYWYRQTLGQGPEFLTYFQNEAQLEKSRLLSDRFSAERPKGSFSTLEIQRTEQGDSAMYLCASSPTDYEQYFGPGTRLTVT.